This is a list of T cell receptor beta chains from one sample in a study of tumor-infiltrating lymphocytes in primary liver carcinoma. TCRdb ran MiXCR on the multiplex PCR reads and lists one entry per CDR3 protein. This table has 110,000 or so distinct CDR3 sequences, roughly 80% appearing once. The material sequenced was liver tumor tissue from sampling region 3. These receptors were obtained from a man aged 35-49 years with primary liver carcinoma and hepatitis B virus infection. CDR3s include the opening cysteine and the closing phenylalanine or tryptophan. D genes are given only for firm matches. Part of the rows lack a size; the others show once, few, many or a class for expanded clones.

size	J	V	D	CDR3	DNA
.	TRBJ2-3	TRBV9	.	CVSGFGSGTDTQYF	TGTGTCAGCGGATTCGGGTCTGGCACAGATACGCAGTATTTT
.	TRBJ2-4	TRBV11-1	TRBD2	CASDFPGTSGTKNIQYF	TGTGCCAGCGACTTTCCCGGGACTAGCGGCACTAAAAACATTCAGTACTTC
.	TRBJ2-6	TRBV6-5	.	CASSLGSGPSGANVLAF	TGTGCCAGCAGTTTGGGTTCTGGACCCTCTGGGGCCAACGTCCTGGCTTTC
.	TRBJ2-7	TRBV6-5	.	CASSGMNGATRRYEQYF	TGTGCCAGCAGTGGTATGAATGGGGCAACTCGACGTTACGAGCAGTACTTC
once	TRBJ2-1	TRBV28	TRBD2	CARNFAGLVGLSSYNEQFF	TGTGCCAGGAATTTTGCGGGACTAGTGGGATTGAGCTCCTACAATGAGCAGTTCTTC
.	TRBJ2-7	TRBV10-2	TRBD1	CASSRDRGVDEQNF	TGCGCTAGCAGCCGGGACAGGGGTGTCGACGAGCAGAACTTC
.	TRBJ2-4	TRBV11-1	TRBD2	CASSYPGTSGTKNVQYF	TGTGCCAGCAGCTATCCCGGGACCAGCGGGACTAAAAACGTTCAGTACTTC
many	TRBJ1-4	TRBV25-1	.	CASSALGSTNEKLFF	TGTGCCAGCAGTGCTCTCGGGTCAACTAATGAAAAACTGTTTTTT
.	TRBJ2-1	TRBV20-1	.	CSAGRGPSYNEQFF	TGCAGTGCTGGTCGTGGGCCTTCCTACAATGAGCAGTTCTTC
.	TRBJ2-7	TRBV7-8	.	CVGSWKQEYEQYF	TGTGTCGGCAGCTGGAAACAGGAATACGAGCAGTACTTC
medium-sized	TRBJ2-1	TRBV11-3	TRBD2	CASSSGGSWEQFF	TGTGCCAGCAGCTCGGGAGGTAGCTGGGAGCAGTTCTTC
.	TRBJ1-5	TRBV12-3/TRBV12-4	TRBD1	CASRIGTGGHQPLHF	TGTGCCAGCAGAATCGGGACAGGGGGCCATCAGCCCCTGCATTTT
.	TRBJ1-1	TRBV12-3/TRBV12-4	.	CASSLGQLLNPEAFF	TGTGCCAGCAGTTTAGGACAACTGTTGAACCCTGAAGCTTTCTTT
few	TRBJ2-6	TRBV6-5	.	CASRYFTDSGANVLTF	TGTGCCAGCAGATACTTCACGGACTCTGGGGCCAACGTCCTGACCTTC
.	TRBJ2-7	TRBV4-2	.	CASSQGAADKLEHYF	TGTGCCAGCAGCCAAGGGGCAGCGGACAAACTGGAGCACTACTTC
.	TRBJ2-5	TRBV29-1	.	CSVEEPGHLQETQYF	TGCAGCGTTGAAGAACCCGGGCACTTACAAGAGACCCAGTACTTC
.	TRBJ2-1	TRBV29-1	TRBD2	CSVQAGDSYNELFF	TGCAGCGTCCAAGCGGGAGACTCCTACAATGAGCTGTTCTTC
once	TRBJ2-7	TRBV11-2	.	CASSLGSRRARFTYERYF	TGTGCCAGCAGCCTAGGTAGCAGGAGGGCCCGTTTCACCTACGAGCGGTACTTC
.	TRBJ2-7	TRBV10-3	.	CAISDNKPGLGFFEQYF	TGTGCCATCAGTGACAATAAACCGGGACTGGGATTTTTCGAGCAGTATTTC
once	TRBJ2-1	TRBV28	TRBD2	CASSRGGLHYEQFF	TGTGCCAGCAGTCGGGGGGGACTTCATTACGAGCAGTTCTTC
.	TRBJ1-1	TRBV6-1	.	CGSRRQGGAEAFF	TGTGGGAGCAGGCGGCAAGGGGGAGCTGAAGCTTTCTTT
once	TRBJ2-1	TRBV12-5	TRBD2	CASRKPSGLGILNEQFF	TGTGCTAGTCGTAAACCCTCCGGACTAGGAATTCTTAATGAGCAGTTCTTC
.	TRBJ1-1	TRBV29-1	.	CSVAHGWGMNTEAFF	TGCAGCGTTGCCCATGGATGGGGAATGAACACTGAGGCTTTCTTT
.	TRBJ2-3	TRBV6-5	TRBD2	CASDPGLAGTDTQYF	TGTGCCAGCGACCCAGGACTAGCGGGTACAGATACACAGTATTTT
.	TRBJ2-3	TRBV4-3	.	CAISQDRGGADTQYF	TGCGCCATCAGCCAAGATCGTGGAGGAGCAGATACACAGTATTTT
many	TRBJ2-2	TRBV5-1	.	CASSTGYTGELFF	TGCGCCAGCAGCACAGGTTACACCGGGGAGCTGTTTTTT
.	TRBJ2-2	TRBV30	.	CDWIGNGMPINTGELYF	TGTGACTGGATTGGTAACGGGATGCCGATAAACACCGGGGAGCTGTATTTT
.	TRBJ2-7	TRBV20-1	.	CSARDLDDSSYEQYF	TGCAGTGCTAGAGATCTGGACGACAGCTCCTACGAGCAGTACTTC
.	TRBJ2-2	TRBV4-2	.	CASIQTRGTTGELIF	TGTGCCAGCATCCAAACCCGGGGCACAACCGGGGAGCTGATTTTT
once	TRBJ1-1	TRBV5-6	.	CTSSLSQHSEAFF	TGTACCAGCAGCTTGTCCCAGCACAGTGAAGCTTTCTTT
.	TRBJ2-3	TRBV12-3/TRBV12-4	.	CASSSEQIDTDTQYF	TGTGCCAGCAGCTCCGAGCAGATAGACACAGATACGCAGTATTTT
.	TRBJ2-5	TRBV10-3	.	CTICATNQAGETQYF	TGTACCATCTGTGCTACTAATCAAGCAGGAGAGACCCAGTACTTC
once	TRBJ2-1	TRBV11-3	TRBD2	CTSNSGGSWEHFF	TGTACCAGCAACTCGGGAGGTAGCTGGGAGCATTTCTTC
.	TRBJ2-7	TRBV6-6	.	CASSPRQEPFYEQYF	TGTGCTAGCAGTCCGCGACAGGAACCGTTCTACGAGCAGTACTTC
few	TRBJ1-5	TRBV20-1	.	CSAARGEWLSNQPQHF	TGCAGTGCTGCCCGGGGGGAATGGTTAAGCAATCAGCCCCAGCATTTT
.	TRBJ2-3	TRBV11-2	TRBD2	CARSSPGPAGVNTQYF	TGTGCCAGGAGCTCCCCGGGACCAGCGGGAGTGAATACGCAGTATTTT
.	TRBJ2-5	TRBV29-1	TRBD2	CSVEVAGGPGKIQYF	TGCAGCGTTGAAGTTGCGGGAGGGCCTGGTAAGATCCAGTACTTC